These 22 T cell receptor beta chains share one sample of origin, sequenced in a study of Tregs in tolerant kidney transplant recipients. TCRdb's table, derived via immunoSEQ multiplex PCR, lists solely in-frame clones and lacks some. The sample holds 100,000 to 150,000 clones; 92% are singletons and the top ten take over 0.5%. Sequencing used CD4+ T cells from blood. These receptors all stem from a human donor in good health.

This clone was seen once. V usage is TRBV7-2 and J usage is TRBJ2-5, with D perhaps TRBD1 (6 bases). The J call may not be correct, given that the DNA end is closer to TRBJ2-7. CDR1 is SGHTA and CDR2 is FQGNSA in the germline V gene. This CDR3 has 14 residues. CDR3 in amino acids: CASSPSSGVYEQYF. Here the CDR3 DNA reads TGTGCCAGCAGCCCTTCCTCAGGGGTCTACGAGCAGTACTTC.

The chain employs TRBV18 and TRBJ2-7; TRBD1 aligns across 10 bases. Trimming removed 0 bases from V and 2 bases from J; junction bases left unmatched: 4. The V gene's germline CDR1 is KGHSH and CDR2 LQKENI. CDR3 length: 16 amino acids. The CDR3 loop is CASSPPPGQGTYEQYF. CDR3 bases: TGTGCCAGCTCACCACCTCCGGGACAGGGGACCTACGAGCAGTACTTC. The full variable domain, rest sourced from reference TRBV18 and TRBJ2-7, is NAGVMQNPRHLVRRRGQEARLRCSPMKGHSHVYWYRQLPEEGLKFMVYLQKENIIDESGMPKERFSAEFPKEGPSILRIQQVVRGDSAAYFCASSPPPGQGTYEQYFGPGTRLTVT.

The CDR3 nucleotides are TGTGCCAGCAGTCACCCGGACAGGCTCTATGGCTACACCTTC. This sequence encodes CASSHPDRLYGYTF. The rearrangement links TRBV6-5 to TRBJ1-2; 7 bases map to TRBD1. The trim removed 5 bases at V and 4 bases at J, leaving 7 bases unmatched. The CDR3 is 14 amino acids. The germline CDR1 and CDR2 sequences are MNHEY and SVGAGI.

Concerning this clone: One end of the junction does not line up with germline, which may come from a read error. This rearrangement joins TRBV7-7 to TRBJ2-3; TRBD2 might be the D (6 bases). CDR3 length equals 13 residues. The V gene's germline CDR1 is SSHAT and CDR2 FNYEAQ (reference sequence). CDR3 residues: CASSLEGTDTQYF. DNA of the CDR3: TGTGCTAGCAGCTTGGAGGGGACAGATACGCAGTATTTT.

The chain combines TRBV15 with TRBJ2-5; 10 nucleotides align to TRBD2. V lost 0 bases to trimming and J lost 7 bases; unmatched junction nucleotides: 11. Germline CDR1 reads LNHNV; CDR2 reads YYDKDF (reference sequence). This CDR3 contains 17 residues. CDR3 protein: CATSRDAVAGGPVTQYF. The DNA of the CDR3 is TGTGCCACCAGCAGAGATGCGGTAGCGGGAGGTCCGGTGACCCAGTACTTC.

V and J are TRBV10-3 and TRBJ1-5; 9 bases agree with TRBD1. Germline assignment: CDR1 ENHRY and CDR2 SYGVKD. The CDR3 totals 13 residues. V trimming: 6 bases; J trimming: 5 bases; junction bases outside the gene matches: 2. The CDR3 is CAIRQGAHQPQHF. The CDR3 region has the DNA TGTGCCATCAGACAGGGGGCACATCAGCCCCAGCATTTT.

The genes are TRBV11-3 and TRBJ2-2, with D uncertain. V shed 3 bases and J shed 6 bases, with 8 bases lying between them. The germline V gene encodes CDR1 SGHNT and CDR2 YENEEA. The CDR3 has 13 amino acids. Written as DNA, the CDR3 is TGTGCCAGCAGCTTGGCTCCTTCCGGGGAGCTGTTTTTT. It is translated as CASSLAPSGELFF.

The genes are TRBV2 and TRBJ1-5; D possibly corresponds to TRBD1 (6 bases). The CDR3 is made up of 15 amino acids. Germline V gene lookup returns CDR1 SNHLY and CDR2 FYNNEI. Trimming pared 4 bases from V and 6 bases from J, leaving 16 bases between. The CDR3, as DNA: TGTGCCAGCAGTGCTCCCGCTGGAGGGGGTCAGCCCCAGCATTTT. It is translated as CASSAPAGGGQPQHF.

This rearrangement joins TRBV30 to TRBJ1-5; no definite D call. V was pared by 5 bases and J by 4 bases, with 15 bases between. The CDR3 is made up of 14 amino acids. CDR1 is GTSNPN, CDR2 SVGIG, per germline (reference sequence). The DNA for the CDR3 is TGTGCCTGGTCGGGAGGGCATCATAATCAGCCCCAGCATTTT. Its protein is CAWSGGHHNQPQHF. The complete variable domain, with remaining parts taken from reference TRBV30 and TRBJ1-5, reads SQTIHQWPATLVQPVGSPLSLECTVEGTSNPNLYWYRQAAGRGLQLLFYSVGIGQISSEVPQNLSASRPQDRQFILSSKKLLLSDSGFYLCAWSGGHHNQPQHFGDGTRLSIL.

The CDR3, as DNA: TGTGCCAGCAACGACCCACTAGCGGGAGGGCCTAGAGAGCAGTACTTC. Its protein is CASNDPLAGGPREQYF. This chain uses TRBV2 with TRBJ2-7; 13 bases match TRBD2. Germline V gene data show CDR1 as SNHLY and CDR2 as FYNNEI. This CDR3 is 16 amino acids long. V was clipped by 7 bases and J by 7 bases; unmatched bases: 13.

The chain combines TRBV5-1 with TRBJ2-1, with D uncertain. Between the trimmed V and J ends, which lost 7 bases and 7 bases, there was a span of 15 bases. Germline CDR1 is SGHRS and CDR2 is YFSETQ. The CDR3 extends over 13 amino acids. The CDR3: CASLGLYRNEQFF. The CDR3, as DNA: TGCGCCAGCCTGGGCCTTTACCGGAATGAGCAGTTCTTC.

The chain uses TRBV7-9 and TRBJ2-1; D perhaps matches TRBD1 (6 bases). Trimming cost V 1 base and J 4 bases, with 14 bases left between them. This CDR3 has 16 amino acids. Germline V lookup: CDR1 SEHNR, CDR2 FQNEAQ (reference sequence). CDR3 DNA sequence: TGTGCCAGCAGCTTAGGTACCGGGACACCGTACAATGAGCAGTTCTTC. This encodes CASSLGTGTPYNEQFF. The variable domain in full, with the rest retrieved from reference TRBV7-9 and TRBJ2-1, is DTGVSQNPRHKITKRGQNVTFRCDPISEHNRLYWYRQTLGQGPEFLTYFQNEAQLEKSRLLSDRFSAERPKGSFSTLEIQRTEQGDSAMYLCASSLGTGTPYNEQFFGPGTRLTVL.

V is TRBV27 and J is TRBJ1-2; tentative D call: TRBD1 (5 bases). Between the trimmed V and J ends, which lost 5 bases and 2 bases, there was a span of 12 bases. The germline V gene has CDR1 MNHEY and CDR2 SMNVEV (reference sequence). CDR3 length equals 14 residues. The CDR3: CASSPSGRNYGYTF. The CDR3 DNA reads TGTGCCAGCAGTCCCTCGGGACGGAACTATGGCTACACCTTC.

This sequence joins TRBV7-2 and TRBJ2-5; 7 nucleotides line up with TRBD2. Germline V gene lookup returns CDR1 SGHTA and CDR2 FQGNSA. Trimming at V came to 8 bases and at J to 5 bases, leaving 8 bases not matched to a gene. The CDR3 consists of 13 residues. The CDR3 loop is CASRKGSGETQYF. CDR3 sequence (DNA): TGTGCCAGCCGAAAGGGTAGCGGGGAGACCCAGTACTTC.

This chain joins TRBV11-3 and TRBJ2-5; D is unclear. This CDR3 has 13 amino acids. CDR1 is SGHNT, CDR2 YENEEA, per germline. Trimming cost V 5 bases and J 5 bases, with 12 bases left between them. This CDR3 reads CASSHPPAETQYF. Written as DNA, the CDR3 is TGTGCCAGCAGCCACCCTCCAGCGGAGACCCAGTACTTC.

The V and J genes are TRBV18 and TRBJ1-2, with TRBD1 identical over 8 bases. Germline V CDR1 and CDR2: KGHSH, LQKENI. This CDR3 has 15 residues. The V segment lost 6 bases and the J segment 4 bases; nucleotides outside the gene matches: 10. CDR3 in amino acids: CASSPQGAQSYGYTF. The CDR3 DNA follows: TGTGCCAGCTCGCCCCAGGGGGCGCAGTCCTATGGCTACACCTTC.

This chain connects TRBV5-5 to TRBJ1-3, with 7 nucleotides matching TRBD1. V lost 2 bases, J lost 0 bases, and 5 bases stayed unmatched. Germline V gives CDR1 SGHKS, CDR2 YYEKEE (reference sequence). CDR3 size: 16 residues. The DNA of the CDR3 is TGTGCCAGCAGCTTTAGACAGGGTGGCTCTGGAAACACCATATATTTT. Its translation is CASSFRQGGSGNTIYF. Filled out from reference TRBV5-5 and TRBJ1-3, the complete variable domain reads DAGVTQSPTHLIKTRGQQVTLRCSPISGHKSVSWYQQVLGQGPQFIFQYYEKEERGRGNFPDRFSARQFPNYSSELNVNALLLGDSALYLCASSFRQGGSGNTIYFGEGSWLTVV.

V and J are TRBV9 and TRBJ1-1, with D possibly TRBD1 on 5 matching bases. This CDR3 region has 15 residues. V lost 0 bases and J lost 11, with 20 bases in between. Germline V CDR1 and CDR2: SGDLS, YYNGEE. The CDR3 DNA sequence: TGTGCCAGCAGCGTAGCATGGGACTCCACTCCGCGGGCTTTCTTT. It codes for CASSVAWDSTPRAFF.

The chain uses TRBV4-1 and TRBJ1-1; unclear D gene. The CDR3 loop spans 17 amino acids. From germline, CDR1 is MGHRA and CDR2 YSYEKL. Trimming cost V 2 bases and J 2 bases, with 18 bases left between them. For the CDR3, the DNA is TGCGCCAGCAGCCAAAAAGGGTGGGGAGACTCTAACACTGAAGCTTTCTTT. Protein sequence: CASSQKGWGDSNTEAFF.

The chain recombines TRBV5-5 with TRBJ1-4; the D gene is possibly TRBD1 (5 bases). Trimming removed 2 bases at V and 1 base at J, with 9 bases between. Germline V CDR1 and CDR2: SGHKS, YYEKEE (reference sequence). This CDR3 comprises 15 residues. The DNA of the CDR3 is TGTGCCAGCAGCTTTGAGAGGGGAACTAATGAAAAACTGTTTTTT. It is translated as CASSFERGTNEKLFF.

This chain links TRBV20-1 with TRBJ2-7; possibly TRBD1 for D (6 bases). CDR3 length: 11 amino acids. Germline values: CDR1 DFQATT, CDR2 SNEGSKA (reference sequence). V was shortened by 2 bases and J by 6 bases, with 8 bases between the two germline ends. Here the CDR3 reads CSARRGGEQYF. The CDR3 region has the DNA TGCAGTGCTAGACGAGGGGGCGAGCAGTACTTC.

J is TRBJ2-7 and V is TRBV5-1; the D gene is possibly TRBD1 (5 bases). V dropped 7 bases and J dropped 0 bases, with 17 bases sitting between them. Germline-derived CDR1 and CDR2 are SGHRS and YFSETQ. This CDR3 is built from 15 residues. The CDR3 bases are TGCGCCAGCGCCCATTCGACAGAATCCTCCTACGAGCAGTACTTC. Amino acids: CASAHSTESSYEQYF.